The T cell receptor beta chain described here comes from a study of CD8 T cell repertoires and HIV-1 epitope variants. About the research overall: Twenty-five autologous and known Gag and Nef epitope variant peptides each stimulated T cells separately. Controls included no peptide, Ebola AY9 epitope, and a CMV, EBV, flu pool. Tested: three Gag epitope families, Nef HW9 and YT9.

Findings of the study overall: The assay identified only TCR beta chains of antigen-proliferating T cells.

Method: immunoSEQ multiplex PCR; TCRdb's copy keeps in-frame clones and lacks some. Among thousands of clones listed, roughly 70% were seen once. CDR3 size: 15 residues. J gave up 2 bases and V 0 bases, and 4 bases lay outside the gene matches. Germline V CDR1 and CDR2: SQVTM, ANQGSEA. As for this clone: The antigen remains unidentified.

The chain uses TRBV29-1 and TRBJ2-7, with TRBD2 identical over 10 bases. This TCR came from a male donor with HIV. Material: cultured CD8+ T cells derived from PBMCs. DNA of the CDR3: TGCAGCGTTGAAGAGCGAGCGGGAGGGCCCTACGAGCAGTACTTC. This codes for CSVEERAGGPYEQYF.